A single T cell receptor beta chain is shown here with its context. The source of the sample is a study of blood T cell repertoires in COVID-19. V was pared by 6 bases and J by 3 bases, with 23 bases between. The V gene's germline CDR1 is SGHTA and CDR2 FQGNSA. CDR3 length: 17 residues. Clones were read by immunoSEQ multiplex PCR, and TCRdb kept only the in-frame ones, dropping some. The sample includes some 330,000 clones, about nine tenths of them seen just once. J is TRBJ1-1 and V is TRBV7-2; D may be TRBD1 (5 bases). This clonotype originated in a man aged 25 to 40 who had recovered from COVID-19. Sequencing input: PBMCs or T cells enriched from blood (not recorded which). The CDR3 nucleotides read TGTGCCAGCAGGGGATTCCTTGTAAAGAAAGGGGACACTGAAGCTTTCTTT. This translates into CASRGFLVKKGDTEAFF.